The 14 T cell receptor beta chains reported below all come from one sample, sequenced in a study of T cells in localized non-small cell lung cancer. Sequencing was performed with immunoSEQ multiplex PCR; in TCRdb, only in-frame clones are kept and a portion is missing. The table has about 78,000 clones, 80% to 90% seen once. The specimen was peripheral blood, collected before any cancer treatment. These receptors all come from a man aged 40 to 75 with stage I lung adenocarcinoma.

The genes are TRBV29-1 and TRBJ2-5, with D possibly called TRBD1 or TRBD2 (5 bases each). The CDR3 is 12 residues long. The V and J ends lost 7 bases and 7 bases respectively, with 16 bases between them. Germline assignment: CDR1 SQVTM and CDR2 ANQGSEA. The CDR3 sequence: CSAARGRRTQYF. The CDR3 nucleotides read TGCAGCGCTGCTCGGGGCAGAAGGACCCAGTACTTC. The full variable domain, with the rest looked up from reference TRBV29-1 and TRBJ2-5, is SAVISQKPSRDICQRGTSLTIQCQVDSQVTMMFWYRQQPGQSLTLIATANQGSEATYESGFVIDKFPISRPNLTFSTLTVSNMSPEDSSIYLCSAARGRRTQYFGPGTRLLVL.

The rearrangement joins TRBV5-1 to TRBJ2-7, with D maybe TRBD2 (5 bases). This CDR3 region has 15 residues. Trimming shortened V by 4 bases and J by 0 bases, and 14 bases separated the two germline ends. Germline V gene sequence: CDR1 SGHRS, CDR2 YFSETQ. DNA of the CDR3: TGCGCCAGCAGCGAGGACTTCTTCGCCTCCTACGAGCAGTACTTC. This gives the protein CASSEDFFASYEQYF.

This chain joins TRBV10-3 and TRBJ1-2; D ambiguous. This CDR3 region has 14 residues. V was cut by 0 bases and J by 7 bases, with 12 bases left in between. The V gene's germline CDR1 is ENHRY and CDR2 SYGVKD. CDR3 residues: CAISESGNSGGYTF. CDR3 bases: TGTGCCATCAGTGAGTCGGGGAACAGTGGTGGCTACACCTTC.

The rearrangement links TRBV5-8 to TRBJ2-3, with 8 bases lining up with TRBD2. This CDR3 comprises 15 residues. Germline V gene data show CDR1 as SGHTS and CDR2 as YDEGEE. Germline trimming cut 0 bases from V and 2 bases from J; bases unmatched to any gene: 2. For the CDR3, the DNA is TGTGCCAGCAGCTTGGCGGGAGGGCCCACAGATACGCAGTATTTT. Its protein is CASSLAGGPTDTQYF.

The chain carries TRBV14 and TRBJ1-4; the match to TRBD1 covers 8 bases. V gave up 4 bases and J gave up 11 bases; unmatched junction bases: 9. The CDR3 covers 14 residues. The germline gives CDR1 SGHDN, CDR2 FVKESK. The CDR3 nucleotides read TGTGCCAGCAGCCTAGGGACAGGTCGGGGGAAACTGTTTTTT. This encodes CASSLGTGRGKLFF.

This clone came up a few times. This rearrangement joins TRBV7-2 to TRBJ2-3; 14 bases are a match to TRBD2. CDR1 and CDR2 from the germline V gene are SGHTA and FQGNSA. The CDR3 consists of 17 residues. The CDR3, as DNA: TGTGCGAGTTCGGAGACTAGCGGGGGGGCAGGGACAGATACGCAGTATTTT. Protein sequence: CASSETSGGAGTDTQYF. The variable domain in full, with the rest retrieved from reference TRBV7-2 and TRBJ2-3, is GAGVSQSPSNKVTEKGKDVELRCDPISGHTALYWYRQSLGQGLEFLIYFQGNSAPDKSGLPSDRFSAERTGGSVSTLTIQRTQQEDSAVYLCASSETSGGAGTDTQYFGPGTRLTVL.

The J gene is TRBJ2-3, the V gene TRBV5-1, with 7 bases lining up with TRBD1. The V gene end was trimmed by 2 bases and the J gene end by 14 bases; junction bases not matched to a gene: 14. Germline assignment: CDR1 SGHRS and CDR2 YFSETQ. There are 14 residues in the CDR3. This chain's CDR3 is CASSLGTASEIGYF. CDR3 bases: TGCGCCAGCAGCTTAGGGACAGCTTCGGAGATCGGGTATTTT.

V is TRBV11-3 and J is TRBJ2-1; no clear D gene. The CDR3 totals 13 residues. Between the trimmed V and J ends, which lost 1 base and 9 bases, there was a span of 10 bases. Germline CDR1 and CDR2: SGHNT and YENEEA. The CDR3 DNA sequence: TGTGCCAGCAGCTTAGGTGGGATGGGTGAGCAGTTCTTC. This encodes CASSLGGMGEQFF.

The chain couples TRBV19 to TRBJ1-1; D gene uncertain. V lost 3 bases and J 3 bases, leaving 8 bases between the germline ends. CDR3 length equals 13 residues. The germline gives CDR1 LNHDA, CDR2 SQIVND (reference sequence). CDR3 amino acids: CASSMGRDTEAFF. The DNA of the CDR3 is TGTGCCAGTAGTATGGGGAGGGACACTGAAGCTTTCTTT.

This chain joins TRBV6-5 and TRBJ2-1; 7 positions agree with TRBD1. The V gene's germline CDR1 is MNHEY and CDR2 SVGAGI. The CDR3 is 15 amino acids. With V trimmed by 6 bases and J by 3 bases, 8 bases remained unmatched. The CDR3 DNA is TGTGCCAGCAGACGGACAGGTACAGGCTACAATGAGCAGTTCTTC. This encodes CASRRTGTGYNEQFF.

The chain is built from TRBV9 and TRBJ2-7; D remains ambiguous. This CDR3 region has 14 residues. Germline CDR1 and CDR2: SGDLS and YYNGEE. V was trimmed by 4 bases and J by 0 bases, leaving 11 bases between them. The CDR3 DNA reads TGTGCCAGCAGCCCTAGTAGGGCCTCCTACGAGCAGTACTTC. Translated: CASSPSRASYEQYF. The full variable domain, rest sourced from reference TRBV9 and TRBJ2-7, is DSGVTQTPKHLITATGQRVTLRCSPRSGDLSVYWYQQSLDQGLQFLIQYYNGEERAKGNILERFSAQQFPDLHSELNLSSLELGDSALYFCASSPSRASYEQYFGPGTRLTVT.

This clone was observed a handful of times. The V and J genes are TRBV27 and TRBJ1-4; TRBD1 matches 10 bases. This CDR3 is 13 amino acids long. After removal of 5 bases from V and 11 bases from J, the junction contained 5 bases not matched to a gene. Germline CDR1 and CDR2: MNHEY and SMNVEV (reference sequence). CDR3 coding DNA: TGTGCCAGCAGTCCCCGGGACAGGGGTAAACTGTTTTTT. Its protein product is CASSPRDRGKLFF. Supplemented by reference TRBV27 and TRBJ1-4, the full variable domain reads EAQVTQNPRYLITVTGKKLTVTCSQNMNHEYMSWYRQDPGLGLRQIYYSMNVEVTDKGDVPEGYKVSRKEKRNFPLILESPSPNQTSLYFCASSPRDRGKLFFGSGTQLSVL.

In its sample, this clone was seen a few times. V gene TRBV6-5 combines with J gene TRBJ2-1; D is perhaps TRBD2 (5 bases). The CDR3 has 12 residues. Germline V lookup: CDR1 MNHEY, CDR2 SVGAGI. The V and J ends lost 4 bases and 9 bases respectively, with 10 bases between them. CDR3 in amino acids: CASSSHRGEQFF. For the CDR3, the DNA is TGTGCCAGCAGTTCACATCGGGGTGAGCAGTTCTTC.

J is TRBJ1-5 and V is TRBV7-9; D is undetermined. The CDR3 covers 14 residues. V was clipped by 5 bases and J by 3 bases, with 11 bases between them. Germline V CDR1 and CDR2: SEHNR, FQNEAQ (reference sequence). CDR3 DNA sequence: TGTGCCAGCAGCAAGGACGGATTCAATCAGCCCCAGCATTTT. Translated: CASSKDGFNQPQHF.